The 24 T cell receptor beta chains presented below share a single source sample, sequenced in a study of blood T cell repertoires in COVID-19. The protocol was immunoSEQ multiplex PCR, while the TCRdb copy is restricted to in-frame clones and leaves out a portion. This sample has around 170,000 clones; approximately 86% occur once, and the top ten carry around 6.6%. Sequencing input: peripheral blood. Source of these receptors: a man between 50 and 59 years old with active or convalescent COVID-19.

This rearrangement joins TRBV5-1 to TRBJ2-4, with 10 bases identical to TRBD1. Germline V CDR1 and CDR2: SGHRS, YFSETQ. The length of the CDR3 is 16 residues. V gave up 3 bases and J gave up 0 bases; unmatched junction bases: 3. The CDR3 DNA sequence: TGCGCCAGCAGCTCTGGACAGGGGGGAGCCAAAAACATTCAGTACTTC. This encodes CASSSGQGGAKNIQYF. Together with reference TRBV5-1 and TRBJ2-4, the CDR3 gives the full variable domain: KAGVTQTPRYLIKTRGQQVTLSCSPISGHRSVSWYQQTPGQGLQFLFEYFSETQRNKGNFPGRFSGRQFSNSRSEMNVSTLELGDSALYLCASSSGQGGAKNIQYFGAGTRLSVL.

The J gene is TRBJ1-5, the V gene TRBV4-2, with D possibly matching TRBD1 (6 bases). V was pared by 4 bases and J by 5 bases, with 18 bases between. The CDR3 runs to 16 residues. The V gene's germline CDR1 is LGHNA and CDR2 YNFKEQ. CDR3 loop: CASSPDRRIEYQPQHF. The DNA of the CDR3 is TGTGCCAGCAGCCCCGACAGGCGCATAGAGTATCAGCCCCAGCATTTT.

V gene TRBV7-9 combines with J gene TRBJ1-4, with 9 bases fitting TRBD1. The germline V gene encodes CDR1 SEHNR and CDR2 FQNEAQ (reference sequence). V lost 1 base, J lost 7 bases, and 4 bases stayed unmatched. The CDR3 is 15 residues long. The CDR3 DNA follows: TGTGCCAGCAGCTTAGGCGGACAGGGGTCTGAAAAACTGTTTTTT. Protein: CASSLGGQGSEKLFF.

V usage is TRBV7-2 and J usage is TRBJ2-2, with D possibly TRBD1 on 6 matching bases. V lost 4 bases and J 2 bases, leaving 11 bases between the germline ends. Germline loops: CDR1 SGHTA, CDR2 FQGNSA. This CDR3 spans 15 amino acids. The CDR3, as DNA: TGTGCCAGCAGCTACCAGACAGGAAACACCGGGGAGCTGTTTTTT. Its protein is CASSYQTGNTGELFF.

The rearrangement joins TRBV5-4 to TRBJ2-1, with 9 bases aligning to TRBD2. V shed 2 bases, J shed 13 bases, and the junction held 13 bases outside the gene matches. The length of the CDR3 is 15 residues. Germline V gene data show CDR1 as SGHNT and CDR2 as YYREEE (reference sequence). The CDR3 protein is CASSFLAGGSPDQFF. Written as DNA, the CDR3 is TGTGCCAGCAGCTTTTTGGCGGGAGGGTCCCCAGATCAGTTCTTC.

The gene calls are TRBV21-1 and TRBJ1-2; TRBD1 is the table's D call and was not checked against the DNA. TRBV21-1 is an annotated pseudogene. The CDR3 consists of 15 residues. The CDR3 protein is CASSKCLTGSYGYTF. The CDR3 coding sequence is TGTGCCAGCAGCAAATGCCTCACAGGGAGCTATGGCTACACCTTC.

This sequence joins TRBV4-2 and TRBJ2-1; 11 bases are a match to TRBD2. V was clipped by 1 base and J by 7 bases; unmatched bases: 9. The CDR3 length is 17 residues. Germline CDR1 and CDR2: LGHNA and YNFKEQ. CDR3 protein: CASSQAGTSGTFNEQFF. For the CDR3, the DNA is TGTGCCAGCAGCCAAGCCGGGACTAGCGGTACATTTAATGAGCAGTTCTTC.

Here the CDR3 DNA reads TGTGCCCCACCGTTGTTGAGTTCTGGAAACACCATATATTTT. Translation gives CAPPLLSSGNTIYF. The chain joins TRBV7-2 to TRBJ1-3, with D hard to call. This CDR3 is 14 amino acids long. V gave up 11 bases and J gave up 1 base, with 15 bases separating them. Looked up from germline, CDR1 is SGHTA and CDR2 is FQGNSA.

This chain uses TRBV24-1 with TRBJ2-1; tentatively, D is TRBD1 (5 bases). V shed 4 bases and J shed 8 bases, with 11 bases lying between them. The CDR3 consists of 13 residues. Germline values: CDR1 KGHDR, CDR2 SFDVKD. CDR3 sequence (DNA): TGTGCCACCAGTGAGTCAGGGCGCGATGAGCAGTTCTTC. This encodes CATSESGRDEQFF.

The table lists this clone with a few counts. One end of the junction does not line up with germline, which may come from a read error. This chain uses TRBV7-6 with TRBJ1-1; 7 bases align to TRBD1. This CDR3 is built from 14 residues. Germline V CDR1 and CDR2: SGHVS, FNYEAQ. CDR3 sequence: CASSSGQVKTEAFF. CDR3 DNA sequence: TGTGCCAGCAGCTCAGGACAGGTGAAAACTGAAGCTTTCTTT.

This clone was recorded once. The rearrangement joins TRBV5-4 to TRBJ2-7; TRBD2 aligns across 10 bases. Germline values: CDR1 SGHNT, CDR2 YYREEE (reference sequence). The V gene end was trimmed by 3 bases and the J gene end by 9 bases; junction bases not matched to a gene: 9. The CDR3 loop spans 14 amino acids. The CDR3 sequence: CASSSGLAEMGQYF. In DNA, the CDR3 is TGTGCCAGCAGCTCCGGACTAGCGGAGATGGGGCAGTACTTC.

The gene calls are TRBV7-3 and TRBJ2-1; 7 nucleotides align to TRBD1. The germline gives CDR1 SGHTA, CDR2 FQGTGA. V lost 8 bases, J lost 5 bases, and 12 bases stayed unmatched. This CDR3 spans 15 amino acids. The CDR3 bases are TGTGCCAGCGGGATGAGGGGGCCCGCAGACAATGAGCAGTTCTTC. Translated: CASGMRGPADNEQFF. Using reference TRBV7-3 and TRBJ2-1 for the parts outside the CDR3, the full variable domain is GAGVSQTPSNKVTEKGKYVELRCDPISGHTALYWYRQSLGQGPEFLIYFQGTGAADDSGLPNDRFFAVRPEGSVSTLKIQRTERGDSAVYLCASGMRGPADNEQFFGPGTRLTVL.

This chain uses TRBV14 with TRBJ2-5; 12 bases line up with TRBD1. V dropped 2 bases and J dropped 5; count of bases not matched to a gene: 6. Germline V gene data show CDR1 as SGHDN and CDR2 as FVKESK. The CDR3 contains 16 residues. The CDR3 region has the DNA TGTGCCAGCAGCCAAAGAAGGGACAGGGGGCGGGAGACCCAGTACTTC. This sequence encodes CASSQRRDRGRETQYF.

This chain links TRBV4-1 with TRBJ1-2; the match to TRBD1 covers 10 bases. This CDR3 spans 16 amino acids. V was pared by 3 bases and J by 4 bases, with 8 bases of the junction left unmatched. In germline, CDR1 is MGHRA, CDR2 YSYEKL. In DNA, the CDR3 is TGCGCCAGCAGCCATCCCGGGACAGGGGCAATCTATGGCTACACCTTC. The encoded protein is CASSHPGTGAIYGYTF.

The V gene is TRBV11-3, the J gene TRBJ2-5, with 8 bases matching TRBD2. CDR3 size: 16 residues. Germline V gives CDR1 SGHNT, CDR2 YENEEA. V lost 3 bases and J lost 0; bases outside the gene matches: 6. The CDR3 DNA reads as TGTGCCAGCAGCTTCTCAACTAGCGGATACCAAGAGACCCAGTACTTC. This codes for CASSFSTSGYQETQYF.

V gene TRBV5-4 combines with J gene TRBJ2-1; D might be TRBD2 (6 bases). V was clipped by 4 bases and J by 6 bases, with 26 bases between them. The CDR3 spans 18 residues. CDR1 and CDR2 (germline): SGHNT, YYREEE (reference sequence). The chain's CDR3 is CASSGSTSLGGRGNEQFF. CDR3 bases: TGTGCCAGCAGCGGCTCGACTAGTCTGGGAGGTAGGGGCAATGAGCAGTTCTTC.

The chain is built from TRBV5-1 and TRBJ2-5; 8 nucleotides agree with TRBD1. The CDR3 length is 15 residues. Per the germline V gene, CDR1 is SGHRS and CDR2 is YFSETQ. With V trimmed by 2 bases and J by 4 bases, 7 bases remained unmatched. The CDR3 DNA reads TGCGCCAGCAGCTTCGCAGGGGGCAGAGGAGAGACCCAGTACTTC. It yields the protein CASSFAGGRGETQYF.

The chain combines TRBV10-2 with TRBJ1-1; D is possibly TRBD1 (5 bases). Germline V gene lookup returns CDR1 WSHSY and CDR2 SAAADI. The CDR3 has 13 residues. V shed 8 bases and J shed 5 bases, with 15 bases lying between them. Here the CDR3 DNA reads TGCGCCAGCCGGGGACGGGGGGGGACTGAAGCTTTCTTT. Amino acids: CASRGRGGTEAFF.

The V call is TRBV19, the J call TRBJ1-3; 11 bases are shared with TRBD1. Trimming cost V 6 bases and J 4 bases; bases outside gene matches: 2. Germline loops: CDR1 LNHDA, CDR2 SQIVND (reference sequence). The CDR3 has 14 residues. In DNA form, the CDR3 reads TGTGCCAGTAGGGACAGGGGGCTCGGAAACACCATATATTTT. Its protein is CASRDRGLGNTIYF.

The chain recombines TRBV5-4 with TRBJ2-5, with a possible D match to TRBD1 (5 bases). The ends were cut back, 0 bases at V and 3 bases at J, with 9 bases in the middle. Germline CDR1 and CDR2: SGHNT and YYREEE (reference sequence). This CDR3 has 14 amino acids. CDR3 sequence (DNA): TGTGCCAGCAGCTTGGCAGGGATGAAAGAGACCCAGTACTTC. Translating gives CASSLAGMKETQYF.

The chain couples TRBV6-6 to TRBJ2-7, with D possibly being TRBD1 (8 bases). V was trimmed by 4 bases and J by 5 bases, leaving 18 bases between them. This CDR3 spans 15 amino acids. Germline loops: CDR1 MNHNY, CDR2 SVGAGI (reference sequence). CDR3 protein: CASSLKSGTGDEQYF. CDR3 DNA: TGTGCCAGCAGTTTGAAGAGCGGGACAGGCGACGAGCAGTACTTC.

J is TRBJ1-1 and V is TRBV5-1; TRBD1 is a possible D gene (5 bases). Germline CDR1 and CDR2: SGHRS and YFSETQ. The germline V and J ends were trimmed by 1 base and 1 base, with 8 bases remaining between them. The length of the CDR3 is 14 residues. This CDR3 is CASSLSTENTEAFF. CDR3 DNA sequence: TGCGCCAGCAGCTTGTCGACAGAGAACACTGAAGCTTTCTTT. The complete variable domain, with remaining parts taken from reference TRBV5-1 and TRBJ1-1, reads KAGVTQTPRYLIKTRGQQVTLSCSPISGHRSVSWYQQTPGQGLQFLFEYFSETQRNKGNFPGRFSGRQFSNSRSEMNVSTLELGDSALYLCASSLSTENTEAFFGQGTRLTVV.

J is TRBJ2-7 and V is TRBV10-3; possible D gene TRBD1, 6 bases. This CDR3 comprises 13 residues. V lost 6 bases to trimming and J lost 3 bases, with 12 bases between them. The germline CDR1 and CDR2 sequences are ENHRY and SYGVKD. CDR3 bases: TGTGCCATCAGCCTGGACAGCCTCTACGAGCAGTACTTC. Translating gives CAISLDSLYEQYF.

The chain uses TRBV7-8 and TRBJ1-5; D may be TRBD1 (5 bases). From germline, CDR1 is SGHVS and CDR2 FQNEAQ. This CDR3 has 15 residues. V was trimmed by 2 bases and J by 5 bases, leaving 13 bases between them. CDR3 loop: CASSLNRAGHQPQHF. The CDR3 DNA follows: TGTGCCAGCAGCTTAAATCGGGCAGGGCATCAGCCCCAGCATTTT. The variable domain in full, with the rest retrieved from reference TRBV7-8 and TRBJ1-5, is GAGVSQSPRYKVAKRGQDVALRCDPISGHVSLFWYQQALGQGPEFLTYFQNEAQLDKSGLPSDRFFAERPEGSVSTLKIQRTQQEDSAVYLCASSLNRAGHQPQHFGDGTRLSIL.